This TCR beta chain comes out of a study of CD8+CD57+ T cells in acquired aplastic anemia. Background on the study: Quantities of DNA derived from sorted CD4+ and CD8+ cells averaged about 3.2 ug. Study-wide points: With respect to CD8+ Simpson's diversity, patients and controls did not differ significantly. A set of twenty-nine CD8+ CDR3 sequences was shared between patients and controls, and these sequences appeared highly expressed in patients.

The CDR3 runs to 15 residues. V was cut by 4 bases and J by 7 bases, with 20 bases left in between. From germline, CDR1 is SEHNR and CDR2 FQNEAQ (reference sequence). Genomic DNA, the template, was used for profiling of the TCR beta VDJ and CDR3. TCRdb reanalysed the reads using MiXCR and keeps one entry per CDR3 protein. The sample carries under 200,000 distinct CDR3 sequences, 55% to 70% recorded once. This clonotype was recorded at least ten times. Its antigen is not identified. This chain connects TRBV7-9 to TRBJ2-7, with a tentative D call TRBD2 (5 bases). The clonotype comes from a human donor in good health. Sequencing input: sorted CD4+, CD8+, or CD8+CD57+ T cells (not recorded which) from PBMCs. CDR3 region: CASSSVGQPEGEQYF. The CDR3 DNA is TGTGCCAGCAGCTCCGTCGGGCAGCCTGAGGGTGAGCAGTACTTC. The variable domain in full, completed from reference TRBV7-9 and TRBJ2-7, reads DTGVSQNPRHKITKRGQNVTFRCDPISEHNRLYWYRQTLGQGPEFLTYFQNEAQLEKSRLLSDRFSAERPKGSFSTLEIQRTEQGDSAMYLCASSSVGQPEGEQYFGPGTRLTVT.